Sequencing of this TCR beta chain was carried out in a study of blood T cell repertoires in COVID-19. This clone has a handful of counts. TCRdb keeps only in-frame clones here, not all; method: immunoSEQ multiplex PCR. The profile covers about 160,000 clones, with approximately 85% appearing a single time and approximately 1.1% taken by the ten largest. With 0 bases clipped from V and 3 bases from J, the junction kept 2 bases outside the gene matches. The CDR3 extends over 16 amino acids. Germline V CDR1 and CDR2: LNHNV, YYDKDF (reference sequence). The chain combines TRBV15 with TRBJ2-2; 9 bases align to TRBD1. The sample taken for sequencing was peripheral blood. This receptor was taken from a man aged 40-49 years with acute or convalescent COVID-19. CDR3 sequence: CATSREQGAYTGELFF. The CDR3 DNA is TGTGCCACCAGCAGAGAACAGGGGGCATACACCGGGGAGCTGTTTTTT.